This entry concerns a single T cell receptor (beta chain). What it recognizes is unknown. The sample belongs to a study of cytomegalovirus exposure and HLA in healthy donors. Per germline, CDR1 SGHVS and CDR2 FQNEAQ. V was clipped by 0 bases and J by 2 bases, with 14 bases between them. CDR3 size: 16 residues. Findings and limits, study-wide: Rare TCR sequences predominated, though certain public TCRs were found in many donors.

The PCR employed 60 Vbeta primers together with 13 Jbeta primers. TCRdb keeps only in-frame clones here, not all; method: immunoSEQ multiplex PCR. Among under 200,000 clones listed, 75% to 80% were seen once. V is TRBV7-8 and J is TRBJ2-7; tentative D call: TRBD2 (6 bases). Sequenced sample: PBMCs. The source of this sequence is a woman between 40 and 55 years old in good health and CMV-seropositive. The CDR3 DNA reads TGTGCCAGCAGCTTAGCCGGGACTGGAGGAGCCTACGAGCAGTACTTC. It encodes CASSLAGTGGAYEQYF.